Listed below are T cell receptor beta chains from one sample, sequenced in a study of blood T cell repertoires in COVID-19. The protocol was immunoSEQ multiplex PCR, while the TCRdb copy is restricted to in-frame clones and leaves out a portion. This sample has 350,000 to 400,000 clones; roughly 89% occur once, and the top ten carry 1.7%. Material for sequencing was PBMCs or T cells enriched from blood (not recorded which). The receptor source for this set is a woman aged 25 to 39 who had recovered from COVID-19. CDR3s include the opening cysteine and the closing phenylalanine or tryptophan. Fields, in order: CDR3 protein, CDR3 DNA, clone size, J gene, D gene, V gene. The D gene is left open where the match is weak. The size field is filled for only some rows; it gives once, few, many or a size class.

cdr3_aa: CASSPTAGENTEAFF; cdr3_nt: TGTGCCAGCTCACCAACAGCGGGCGAAAACACTGAAGCTTTCTTT; clone_size: -; j_call: TRBJ1-1; d_call: -; v_call: TRBV18
cdr3_aa: CASSPTGGAQPQHF; cdr3_nt: TGTGCCAGCAGTCCTACAGGGGGCGCGCAGCCCCAGCATTTT; clone_size: -; j_call: TRBJ1-5; d_call: TRBD1; v_call: TRBV6-5
cdr3_aa: CASSRTRQGGGYTF; cdr3_nt: TGTGCCAGCAGTAGAACGAGACAGGGAGGTGGCTACACCTTC; clone_size: -; j_call: TRBJ1-2; d_call: TRBD1; v_call: TRBV6-2/TRBV6-3
cdr3_aa: CASSTSGGPSNTGELFF; cdr3_nt: TGCGCCAGCAGTACTAGCGGGGGCCCCTCGAACACCGGGGAGCTGTTTTTT; clone_size: once; j_call: TRBJ2-2; d_call: TRBD2; v_call: TRBV10-2
cdr3_aa: CASSAHSSSYNEQFF; cdr3_nt: TGTGCCAGCAGCGCCCACTCGAGCTCCTACAATGAGCAGTTCTTC; clone_size: -; j_call: TRBJ2-1; d_call: -; v_call: TRBV11-3
cdr3_aa: CASSSRGLADNEQFF; cdr3_nt: TGTGCCAGCAGCTCCCGGGGACTAGCGGACAATGAGCAGTTCTTC; clone_size: -; j_call: TRBJ2-1; d_call: TRBD2; v_call: TRBV7-2
cdr3_aa: CASSQTPGQKSYEQYF; cdr3_nt: TGTGCCAGCTCCCAGACTCCGGGTCAGAAGTCCTACGAGCAGTACTTC; clone_size: few; j_call: TRBJ2-7; d_call: -; v_call: TRBV18
cdr3_aa: CASSPGTGLGNQPQHF; cdr3_nt: TGCGCCAGCAGCCCCGGGACAGGGTTAGGCAATCAGCCCCAGCATTTT; clone_size: -; j_call: TRBJ1-5; d_call: TRBD1; v_call: TRBV5-1
cdr3_aa: CASKGDRGPGNTIYF; cdr3_nt: TGTGCCAGCAAGGGGGACAGGGGACCTGGAAACACCATATATTTT; clone_size: -; j_call: TRBJ1-3; d_call: TRBD1; v_call: TRBV6-5
cdr3_aa: CASSRTGANYGYTF; cdr3_nt: TGTGCCAGCAGTCGAACCGGGGCTAACTATGGCTACACCTTC; clone_size: -; j_call: TRBJ1-2; d_call: -; v_call: TRBV6-5
cdr3_aa: CASTEQGAYEQYF; cdr3_nt: TGTGCCAGCACCGAACAGGGTGCCTACGAGCAGTACTTC; clone_size: -; j_call: TRBJ2-7; d_call: -; v_call: TRBV12-3/TRBV12-4
cdr3_aa: CASSRPGGVGDQPQHF; cdr3_nt: TGTGCCAGCTCAAGGCCTGGTGGGGTCGGGGATCAGCCCCAGCATTTT; clone_size: -; j_call: TRBJ1-5; d_call: -; v_call: TRBV18
cdr3_aa: CASSLDGNEKLFF; cdr3_nt: TGTGCCAGCAGCTTAGACGGGAATGAAAAACTGTTTTTT; clone_size: -; j_call: TRBJ1-4; d_call: -; v_call: TRBV11-2
cdr3_aa: CASSQGRNTGELFF; cdr3_nt: TGTGCCAGCAGCCAGGGCAGGAACACCGGGGAGCTGTTTTTT; clone_size: -; j_call: TRBJ2-2; d_call: -; v_call: TRBV3-1/TRBV3-2
cdr3_aa: CASSQGQGRYEQYF; cdr3_nt: TGTGCCAGCAGCCAAGGACAGGGAAGGTACGAGCAGTACTTC; clone_size: once; j_call: TRBJ2-7; d_call: TRBD1; v_call: TRBV11-1
cdr3_aa: CASSIGGRGREQYF; cdr3_nt: TGTGCCAGTAGTATAGGAGGCAGGGGGCGAGAGCAGTACTTC; clone_size: -; j_call: TRBJ2-7; d_call: TRBD1; v_call: TRBV19
cdr3_aa: CASGLGQYQNEKLFF; cdr3_nt: TGTGCTAGTGGTTTAGGACAGTATCAAAATGAAAAACTGTTTTTT; clone_size: -; j_call: TRBJ1-4; d_call: -; v_call: TRBV12-5
cdr3_aa: CASSIRRGQAFF; cdr3_nt: TGTGCCAGTAGTATTCGGAGGGGGCAAGCTTTCTTT; clone_size: -; j_call: TRBJ1-1; d_call: TRBD1; v_call: TRBV19
cdr3_aa: CAWSAQADRGTYNEQFF; cdr3_nt: TGTGCCTGGAGTGCTCAGGCAGACAGGGGAACCTACAATGAGCAGTTCTTC; clone_size: -; j_call: TRBJ2-1; d_call: TRBD1; v_call: TRBV30
cdr3_aa: CASTRGGSSYEQYF; cdr3_nt: TGTGCCAGCACCAGAGGCGGGAGTTCCTACGAGCAGTACTTC; clone_size: -; j_call: TRBJ2-7; d_call: TRBD2; v_call: TRBV6-5